Listed below are T cell receptor beta chains from one sample, sequenced in a study of CD8 T cells in ankylosing spondylitis. In TCRdb, the 5' RACE reads were re-called with MiXCR into one record per CDR3 protein. This sample has 150,000 to 200,000 distinct CDR3 sequences; approximately 12% occur once, and the top ten carry approximately 9.9%. Sequencing used blood, either unsorted or a sorted T cell fraction (not recorded which). The receptors were sampled from a female donor with ankylosing spondylitis or in good health (not recorded which). CDR3s include the opening cysteine and the closing phenylalanine or tryptophan. D genes are given only for firm matches. Size tells how often a clone was seen (once, few, many) or the class of an expanded clone, and some rows leave it out.

j_gene: TRBJ1-2; v_gene: TRBV5-1; d_gene: TRBD1; abundance: many; CDR3aa: CASSLTERQGGDGYTF; CDR3nt: TGCGCCAGCAGCTTGACCGAGCGACAGGGGGGAGATGGCTACACCTTC
j_gene: TRBJ1-5; v_gene: TRBV18; d_gene: -; abundance: many; CDR3aa: CASSPNSNQPQHF; CDR3nt: TGTGCCAGCTCACCGAATAGCAATCAGCCCCAGCATTTT
j_gene: TRBJ1-5; v_gene: TRBV9; d_gene: TRBD1; abundance: many; CDR3aa: CASSATGGGNQPQHF; CDR3nt: TGTGCCAGCAGCGCGACAGGGGGCGGCAATCAGCCCCAGCATTTT
j_gene: TRBJ1-6; v_gene: TRBV14; d_gene: -; abundance: many; CDR3aa: CASSQLDQPLHF; CDR3nt: TGTGCCAGCAGCCAACTGGACCAGCCCCTCCACTTT
j_gene: TRBJ1-1; v_gene: TRBV12-3/TRBV12-4; d_gene: -; abundance: many; CDR3aa: CASSWDKMNTEAFF; CDR3nt: TGTGCCAGCAGTTGGGACAAGATGAACACTGAAGCTTTCTTT
j_gene: TRBJ2-2; v_gene: TRBV3-1; d_gene: -; abundance: many; CDR3aa: CASLAEGAGELFF; CDR3nt: TGTGCCAGTTTAGCCGAGGGGGCCGGGGAGCTGTTTTTT
j_gene: TRBJ1-1; v_gene: TRBV6-5; d_gene: -; abundance: many; CDR3aa: CASSYSAGQGTEAFF; CDR3nt: TGTGCCAGCAGTTACTCGGCAGGGCAGGGCACTGAAGCTTTCTTT
j_gene: TRBJ2-7; v_gene: TRBV7-6; d_gene: TRBD2; abundance: few; CDR3aa: CASSSRTSGRLEQYF; CDR3nt: TGTGCCAGCAGCTCGCGGACTAGCGGCCGACTAGAGCAGTACTTC
j_gene: TRBJ2-1; v_gene: TRBV29-1; d_gene: TRBD2; abundance: many; CDR3aa: CSVSGPSGIFLDEQFF; CDR3nt: TGCAGCGTCAGCGGGCCTAGCGGAATTTTTCTCGATGAGCAGTTCTTC
j_gene: TRBJ1-2; v_gene: TRBV7-3; d_gene: -; abundance: -; CDR3aa: CASSLIAGANYGYTF; CDR3nt: TGTGCCAGCAGCTTAATAGCAGGGGCAAACTATGGCTACACCTTC
j_gene: TRBJ1-5; v_gene: TRBV7-8; d_gene: -; abundance: -; CDR3aa: CASSSDTGWPQHF; CDR3nt: TGTGCCAGCAGCTCCGACACGGGCTGGCCCCAGCATTTT
j_gene: TRBJ2-5; v_gene: TRBV27; d_gene: -; abundance: -; CDR3aa: CASTFGETQYF; CDR3nt: TGTGCCAGCACCTTTGGGGAGACCCAGTACTTC
j_gene: TRBJ1-4; v_gene: TRBV10-3; d_gene: -; abundance: many; CDR3aa: CAISDAEKLFF; CDR3nt: TGTGCCATCAGTGATGCCGAAAAACTGTTTTTT
j_gene: TRBJ1-2; v_gene: TRBV15; d_gene: -; abundance: many; CDR3aa: CATSRESGPSVGTF; CDR3nt: TGTGCCACCAGCAGAGAGTCCGGGCCCTCCGTTGGAACCTTC
j_gene: TRBJ1-1; v_gene: TRBV6-5; d_gene: -; abundance: few; CDR3aa: CASSSSLPNPMNTEAFF; CDR3nt: TGTGCCAGCAGTTCCAGTCTCCCAAACCCCATGAACACTGAAGCTTTCTTT
j_gene: TRBJ2-1; v_gene: TRBV6-2/TRBV6-3; d_gene: -; abundance: -; CDR3aa: CASTGTLANEQFF; CDR3nt: TGTGCCAGCACCGGGACCCTGGCGAATGAGCAGTTCTTC
j_gene: TRBJ2-1; v_gene: TRBV12-3/TRBV12-4; d_gene: -; abundance: -; CDR3aa: CASTLAGLPYNEQFF; CDR3nt: TGTGCCAGCACCCTGGCGGGGCTACCCTACAATGAGCAGTTCTTC
j_gene: TRBJ2-1; v_gene: TRBV29-1; d_gene: -; abundance: many; CDR3aa: CSAPGGGNEQFF; CDR3nt: TGCAGCGCCCCCGGGGGAGGTAATGAGCAGTTCTTC
j_gene: TRBJ1-3; v_gene: TRBV6-1; d_gene: TRBD1; abundance: many; CDR3aa: CASDGTGVGNTIYF; CDR3nt: TGTGCCAGCGATGGGACAGGGGTTGGAAACACCATATATTTT
j_gene: TRBJ2-3; v_gene: TRBV11-1; d_gene: -; abundance: many; CDR3aa: CASSPLGVSTDTQYF; CDR3nt: TGTGCCAGCAGCCCTTTGGGAGTTTCCACAGATACGCAGTATTTT
j_gene: TRBJ2-2; v_gene: TRBV27; d_gene: -; abundance: -; CDR3aa: CASSLGDRTGELFF; CDR3nt: TGTGCCAGCAGTTTAGGTGACCGCACCGGGGAGCTGTTTTTT
j_gene: TRBJ1-5; v_gene: TRBV20-1; d_gene: -; abundance: many; CDR3aa: CSASLTGEGVYSNQPQHF; CDR3nt: TGCAGTGCTAGTCTAACGGGCGAGGGCGTTTATAGCAATCAGCCCCAGCATTTT
j_gene: TRBJ1-2; v_gene: TRBV18; d_gene: -; abundance: few; CDR3aa: CASSSGGNYGYTF; CDR3nt: TGTGCCAGCTCATCCGGGGGTAACTATGGCTACACCTTC
j_gene: TRBJ1-1; v_gene: TRBV20-1; d_gene: -; abundance: many; CDR3aa: CSASPRLAGDTEAFF; CDR3nt: TGCAGTGCTAGCCCCCGTTTGGCAGGAGACACTGAAGCTTTCTTT
j_gene: TRBJ1-2; v_gene: TRBV18; d_gene: -; abundance: many; CDR3aa: CASSPGPYGYTF; CDR3nt: TGTGCCAGCTCACCAGGACCCTATGGCTACACCTTC
j_gene: TRBJ1-5; v_gene: TRBV20-1; d_gene: -; abundance: many; CDR3aa: CSAMGDSNQPQHF; CDR3nt: TGCAGTGCTATGGGGGATAGCAATCAGCCCCAGCATTTT
j_gene: TRBJ2-2; v_gene: TRBV5-6; d_gene: -; abundance: few; CDR3aa: CASSLTLDTYTGELFF; CDR3nt: TGTGCCAGCAGCTTGACCCTGGACACTTACACCGGGGAGCTGTTTTTT
j_gene: TRBJ2-2; v_gene: TRBV10-2; d_gene: TRBD1; abundance: many; CDR3aa: CASSPGGTTGELFF; CDR3nt: TGCGCCAGCAGTCCAGGGGGAACCACCGGGGAGCTGTTTTTT
j_gene: TRBJ2-5; v_gene: TRBV28; d_gene: TRBD2; abundance: many; CDR3aa: CASRLSTSGSRETQYF; CDR3nt: TGTGCCAGCAGGCTTTCGACTAGCGGGAGTCGAGAGACCCAGTACTTC
j_gene: TRBJ2-1; v_gene: TRBV29-1; d_gene: -; abundance: -; CDR3aa: CSVDRGNSDEQFF; CDR3nt: TGCAGCGTGGACCGGGGTAATAGCGATGAGCAGTTCTTC
j_gene: TRBJ2-5; v_gene: TRBV18; d_gene: -; abundance: -; CDR3aa: CASSPIAEETQYF; CDR3nt: TGTGCCAGCTCACCGATAGCGGAAGAGACCCAGTACTTC
j_gene: TRBJ2-3; v_gene: TRBV7-9; d_gene: TRBD1; abundance: -; CDR3aa: CASSLAQGLGDTQYF; CDR3nt: TGTGCCAGCAGCTTAGCACAGGGGCTGGGTGATACGCAGTATTTT
j_gene: TRBJ1-1; v_gene: TRBV12-3/TRBV12-4; d_gene: -; abundance: -; CDR3aa: CASSLFSFDRWMNTEDFF; CDR3nt: TGTGCCAGCAGTTTATTCTCGTTCGACAGATGGATGAACACTGAAGATTTCTTT
j_gene: TRBJ2-1; v_gene: TRBV5-6; d_gene: -; abundance: few; CDR3aa: CASSLSFGGEQFF; CDR3nt: TGTGCCAGCAGCTTGTCTTTTGGGGGTGAGCAGTTCTTC
j_gene: TRBJ2-1; v_gene: TRBV12-3/TRBV12-4; d_gene: -; abundance: many; CDR3aa: CASSFRAWQFF; CDR3nt: TGTGCCAGCAGTTTTAGGGCCTGGCAGTTCTTC
j_gene: TRBJ2-3; v_gene: TRBV5-1; d_gene: TRBD2; abundance: few; CDR3aa: CASSLGTSGSGPDTQYF; CDR3nt: TGCGCCAGCAGCTTGGGAACCAGCGGGAGTGGCCCAGATACGCAGTATTTT
j_gene: TRBJ2-1; v_gene: TRBV7-3; d_gene: -; abundance: -; CDR3aa: CASSFYSFSNVQFF; CDR3nt: TGTGCCAGCAGCTTCTATAGTTTTAGCAATGTGCAGTTCTTC
j_gene: TRBJ2-3; v_gene: TRBV24-1; d_gene: TRBD2; abundance: many; CDR3aa: CATSDPLAGGPVTQYF; CDR3nt: TGTGCCACCAGTGATCCCCTAGCGGGAGGGCCGGTTACGCAGTATTTT
j_gene: TRBJ2-5; v_gene: TRBV25-1; d_gene: -; abundance: -; CDR3aa: CASSETRGLQETQYF; CDR3nt: TGTGCCAGCAGTGAGACGAGGGGCCTCCAAGAGACCCAGTACTTC
j_gene: TRBJ2-7; v_gene: TRBV28; d_gene: TRBD2; abundance: few; CDR3aa: CASSLTASGSYEQYF; CDR3nt: TGTGCCAGCAGTTTAACGGCTAGCGGGAGTTACGAGCAGTACTTC
j_gene: TRBJ1-1; v_gene: TRBV11-2; d_gene: -; abundance: many; CDR3aa: CASSLGVRNTEAFF; CDR3nt: TGTGCCAGCAGCTTAGGGGTCAGGAACACTGAAGCTTTCTTT
j_gene: TRBJ1-1; v_gene: TRBV18; d_gene: -; abundance: few; CDR3aa: CASSLFSTGLEAFF; CDR3nt: TGTGCCAGCTCACTATTTTCAACAGGCCTTGAAGCTTTCTTT
j_gene: TRBJ2-7; v_gene: TRBV10-3; d_gene: TRBD2; abundance: many; CDR3aa: CAISGTSGDSYEQYF; CDR3nt: TGTGCCATCAGTGGGACTAGCGGGGACTCCTACGAGCAGTACTTC
j_gene: TRBJ1-4; v_gene: TRBV7-9; d_gene: -; abundance: few; CDR3aa: CASSRKGDGEKLFF; CDR3nt: TGTGCCAGCAGCCGCAAGGGGGACGGTGAAAAACTGTTTTTT
j_gene: TRBJ1-1; v_gene: TRBV12-3/TRBV12-4; d_gene: -; abundance: -; CDR3aa: CASSPRRVAGTDTEAFF; CDR3nt: TGTGCCAGCAGCCCCCGGCGAGTCGCGGGAACGGACACTGAAGCTTTCTTT
j_gene: TRBJ1-5; v_gene: TRBV12-3/TRBV12-4; d_gene: -; abundance: many; CDR3aa: CASSGLGASNQPQHF; CDR3nt: TGTGCCAGCAGTGGACTGGGGGCCAGCAATCAGCCCCAGCATTTT
j_gene: TRBJ2-3; v_gene: TRBV29-1; d_gene: -; abundance: many; CDR3aa: CSVEQGTDTQYF; CDR3nt: TGCAGCGTTGAACAGGGGACAGATACGCAGTATTTT
j_gene: TRBJ2-7; v_gene: TRBV29-1; d_gene: TRBD2; abundance: many; CDR3aa: CSVERGVGGLSYEQYF; CDR3nt: TGCAGCGTTGAACGGGGGGTGGGCGGATTATCCTACGAGCAGTACTTC
j_gene: TRBJ2-2; v_gene: TRBV20-1; d_gene: -; abundance: -; CDR3aa: CSARPGLTTGELFF; CDR3nt: TGCAGTGCTAGACCCGGACTTACCACCGGGGAGCTGTTTTTT
j_gene: TRBJ2-5; v_gene: TRBV5-1; d_gene: -; abundance: many; CDR3aa: CASRRTAGSQETQYF; CDR3nt: TGCGCCAGCAGACGGACAGCGGGTTCCCAAGAGACCCAGTACTTC
j_gene: TRBJ2-3; v_gene: TRBV5-1; d_gene: TRBD2; abundance: few; CDR3aa: CASSQVTSDTDTQYF; CDR3nt: TGCGCCAGCAGTCAAGTTACTAGCGACACAGATACGCAGTATTTT
j_gene: TRBJ2-5; v_gene: TRBV19; d_gene: TRBD1; abundance: few; CDR3aa: CASSPTGGRGSQYF; CDR3nt: TGTGCCAGTAGCCCGACAGGGGGACGGGGGTCCCAGTACTTC
j_gene: TRBJ2-7; v_gene: TRBV20-1; d_gene: -; abundance: -; CDR3aa: CSARGEGLGGEQYF; CDR3nt: TGCAGTGCTAGAGGCGAAGGATTGGGGGGCGAGCAGTACTTC
j_gene: TRBJ2-5; v_gene: TRBV7-2; d_gene: -; abundance: few; CDR3aa: CASSLVGQPQETQYF; CDR3nt: TGTGCCAGCAGCTTAGTCGGGCAGCCTCAAGAGACCCAGTACTTC